This record covers a single TCR beta chain. The assay was immunoSEQ multiplex PCR, and TCRdb's table has in-frame clones only and misses some. Of around 75,000 clones in the sample, more than 75% were seen once. The sample originates from a study of blood T cell repertoires in COVID-19. Overall study context: Italy, Spain and the United States were the sources of the convalescent and acute COVID-19 samples. In each case, the material was cDNA or gDNA derived from T cells, B-cell-depleted T cells, or PBMCs.

This clonotype originated in a human donor in a cohort sampled during active COVID-19. Input material: peripheral blood.

Here the CDR3 reads CASSLPASGYTF. The CDR3 DNA follows: TGTGCCAGCAGCTTGCCTGCTAGTGGCTACACCTTC. The chain couples TRBV28 to TRBJ1-2; no clear D. This CDR3 is 12 amino acids long. In germline, CDR1 is MDHEN, CDR2 SYDVKM. V was clipped by 6 bases and J by 7 bases, with 12 bases between them.